This T cell receptor beta chain is from a study of neurological immune-mediated disorders. This clonotype was picked up many times. The unsorted libraries were produced from 2 million PBMCs held at -80 C. Each TCR transcript was tagged with a 10-nucleotide random UMI during 5'RACE. Each CDR3 protein is one row after TCRdb ran MiXCR on the 5' RACE reads. The table records roughly 28,000 distinct CDR3 sequences, about 3.1% of them present only once. CDR3 size: 16 residues. Unmatched junction bases numbered 3, after V lost 3 bases and J lost 3 bases. Material for sequencing was PBMCs. The chain joins TRBV12-3 or TRBV12-4 to TRBJ2-3; 13 positions match TRBD2. The source is a woman aged 30 to 39 with multiple sclerosis. The CDR3 bases are TGTGCCAGCAGTTTCGGACTAGCGGGAGTGACAGATACGCAGTATTTT. Translating gives CASSFGLAGVTDTQYF.